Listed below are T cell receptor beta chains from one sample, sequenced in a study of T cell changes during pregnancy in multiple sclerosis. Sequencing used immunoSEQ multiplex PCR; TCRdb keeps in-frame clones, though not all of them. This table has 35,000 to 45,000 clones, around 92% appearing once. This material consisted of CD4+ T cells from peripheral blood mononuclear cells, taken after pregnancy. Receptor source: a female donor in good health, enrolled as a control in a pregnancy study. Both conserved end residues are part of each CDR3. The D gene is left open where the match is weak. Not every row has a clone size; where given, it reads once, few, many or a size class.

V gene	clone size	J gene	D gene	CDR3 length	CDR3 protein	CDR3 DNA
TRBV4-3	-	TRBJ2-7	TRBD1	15	CASSQLSSGGYEQYF	TGCGCCAGCAGCCAACTTTCTTCAGGGGGATACGAGCAGTACTTC
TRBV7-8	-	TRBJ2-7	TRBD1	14	CASSLRTGGNEQYF	TGTGCCAGCAGCTTAAGGACAGGGGGGAACGAGCAGTACTTC
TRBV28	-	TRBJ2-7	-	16	CASSFDSYRSSYEQYF	TGTGCCAGCAGTTTTGACAGTTACAGGAGCTCCTACGAGCAGTACTTC
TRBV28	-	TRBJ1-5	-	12	CATTLAGQPQHF	TGTGCCACAACCTTGGCAGGGCAGCCCCAGCATTTT
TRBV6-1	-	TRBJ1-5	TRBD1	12	CATTGENQPQHF	TGTGCCACGACAGGGGAGAACCAGCCCCAGCATTTT
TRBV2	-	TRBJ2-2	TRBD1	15	CASRPGQGRTGELFF	TGTGCCAGCAGACCGGGACAGGGGAGAACCGGGGAGCTGTTTTTT
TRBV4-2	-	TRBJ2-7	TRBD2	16	CASSQEGLAGSYEQYF	TGTGCCAGCAGCCAAGAGGGACTAGCGGGGTCCTACGAGCAGTACTTC
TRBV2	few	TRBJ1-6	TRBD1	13	CASDGTGASPLHF	TGTGCCAGCGACGGGACAGGGGCCTCACCCCTCCACTTT
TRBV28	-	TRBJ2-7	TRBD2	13	CASRLSGLYEQYF	TGTGCCAGCAGGCTTAGCGGGCTATACGAGCAGTACTTC
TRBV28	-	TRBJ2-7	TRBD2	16	CASRAASGLGTYEQYF	TGTGCCAGCAGAGCGGCTAGCGGATTGGGGACCTACGAGCAGTACTTC
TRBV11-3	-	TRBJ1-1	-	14	CASSVGLEGPAAFF	TGTGCCAGCAGCGTTGGACTGGAGGGCCCCGCAGCTTTCTTT
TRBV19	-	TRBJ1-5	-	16	CASSIIGVRSNQPQHF	TGTGCCAGTAGTATAATCGGGGTTAGATCCAATCAGCCCCAGCATTTT
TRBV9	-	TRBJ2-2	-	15	CASSAQGANTGELFF	TGTGCCAGCAGCGCACAGGGCGCGAACACCGGGGAGCTGTTTTTT
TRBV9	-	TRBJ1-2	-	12	CASSEIGVGYTF	TGTGCCAGCAGCGAGATCGGGGTTGGCTACACCTTC
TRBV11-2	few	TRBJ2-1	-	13	CASSLAGNNEQFF	TGTGCCAGCAGCTTGGCAGGCAACAATGAGCAGTTCTTC
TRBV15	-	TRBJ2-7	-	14	CATSRGRSLRRLDF	TGTGCCACCAGCAGAGGGAGGAGCCTCCGCAGATTGGACTTC
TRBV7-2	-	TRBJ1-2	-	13	CASSLDPTYGYTF	TGTGCCAGCAGCTTAGATCCTACTTATGGCTACACCTTC
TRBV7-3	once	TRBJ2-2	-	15	CASSLAGTNTGELFF	TGTGCCAGCAGCTTAGCGGGCACCAACACCGGGGAGCTGTTTTTT
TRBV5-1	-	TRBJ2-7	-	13	CASIPWSSYEQYF	TGCGCCAGCATCCCCTGGAGCTCCTACGAGCAGTACTTC
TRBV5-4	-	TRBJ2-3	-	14	CASSPGSGTDTQYF	TGTGCCAGCAGCCCTGGCTCCGGCACAGATACGCAGTATTTT
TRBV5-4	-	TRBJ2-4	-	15	CASSTAALGGNIQYF	TGTGCCAGCAGCACAGCGGCCCTGGGAGGAAACATTCAGTACTTC
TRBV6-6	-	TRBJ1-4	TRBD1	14	CASSPTGGEEKLFF	TGTGCCAGCAGCCCCACAGGGGGGGAAGAAAAACTGTTTTTT
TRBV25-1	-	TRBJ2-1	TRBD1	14	CASSETGGSNEQFF	TGTGCCAGCAGTGAAACAGGGGGGAGCAATGAGCAGTTCTTC
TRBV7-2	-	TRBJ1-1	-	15	CASSSVYRATLEAFF	TGTGCCAGCAGCTCCGTGTACAGGGCGACCCTAGAAGCTTTCTTT
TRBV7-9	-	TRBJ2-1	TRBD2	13	CASEPLAGDEQFF	TGTGCCAGCGAACCTCTAGCGGGGGATGAGCAGTTCTTC
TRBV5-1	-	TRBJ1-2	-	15	CASSLEGQGTYGYTF	TGCGCCAGCAGCTTGGAAGGGCAGGGAACCTATGGCTACACCTTC
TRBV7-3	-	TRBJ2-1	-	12	CASSPNSNEQFF	TGTGCCAGCAGCCCTAATTCGAATGAGCAGTTCTTC
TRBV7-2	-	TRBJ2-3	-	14	CASSPRTGTDTQYF	TGTGCCAGCAGCCCGCGTACCGGCACAGATACGCAGTATTTT
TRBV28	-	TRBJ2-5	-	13	CASSGGGQETQYF	TGTGCCAGCAGTGGGGGCGGCCAAGAGACCCAGTACTTC
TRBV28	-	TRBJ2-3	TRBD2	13	CASSSLPGLDKYF	TGTGCCAGCAGTTCATTACCGGGACTAGATAAGTATTTT